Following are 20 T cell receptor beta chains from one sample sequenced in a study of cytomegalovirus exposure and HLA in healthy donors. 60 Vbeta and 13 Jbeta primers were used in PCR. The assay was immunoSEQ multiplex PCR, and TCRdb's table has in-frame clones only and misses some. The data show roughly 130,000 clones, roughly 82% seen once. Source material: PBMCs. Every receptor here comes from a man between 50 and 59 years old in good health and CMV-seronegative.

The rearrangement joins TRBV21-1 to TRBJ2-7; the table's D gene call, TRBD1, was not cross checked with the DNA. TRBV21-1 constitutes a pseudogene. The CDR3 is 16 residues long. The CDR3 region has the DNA TGTGCCAGCACCCCCCCCGGGGGACAGACTTTCTACGAGCAGTACTTC. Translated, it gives CASTPPGGQTFYEQYF.

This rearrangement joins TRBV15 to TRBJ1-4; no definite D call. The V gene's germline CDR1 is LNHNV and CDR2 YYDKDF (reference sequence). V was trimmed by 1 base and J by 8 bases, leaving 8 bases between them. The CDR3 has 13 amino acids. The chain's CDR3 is CATSRGLSEKLFF. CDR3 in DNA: TGTGCCACCAGCAGAGGTCTGAGCGAAAAACTGTTTTTT.

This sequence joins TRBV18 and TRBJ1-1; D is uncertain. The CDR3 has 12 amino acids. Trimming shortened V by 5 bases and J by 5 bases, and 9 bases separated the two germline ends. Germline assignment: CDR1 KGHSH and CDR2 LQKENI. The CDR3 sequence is CASSMAVTEAFF. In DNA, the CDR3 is TGTGCCAGCTCAATGGCAGTGACTGAAGCTTTCTTT.

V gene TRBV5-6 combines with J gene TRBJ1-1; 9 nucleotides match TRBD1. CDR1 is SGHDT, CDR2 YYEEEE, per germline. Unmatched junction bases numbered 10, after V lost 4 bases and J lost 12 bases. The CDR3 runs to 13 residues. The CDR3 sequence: CASSTRQGGRTFF. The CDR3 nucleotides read TGTGCCAGCAGCACTCGACAGGGGGGTCGAACTTTCTTT.

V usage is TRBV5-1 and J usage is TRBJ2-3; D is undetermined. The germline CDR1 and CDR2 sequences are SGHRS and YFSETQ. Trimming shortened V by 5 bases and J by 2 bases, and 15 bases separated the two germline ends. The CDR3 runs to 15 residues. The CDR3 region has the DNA TGCGCCAGCAGGATCTATAGTCTACCCACAGATACGCAGTATTTT. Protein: CASRIYSLPTDTQYF.

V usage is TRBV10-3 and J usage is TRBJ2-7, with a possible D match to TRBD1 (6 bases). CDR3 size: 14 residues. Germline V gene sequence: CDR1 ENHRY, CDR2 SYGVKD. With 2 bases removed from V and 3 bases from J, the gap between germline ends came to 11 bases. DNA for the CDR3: TGTGCCATCAGTGAGGCAGGGGAAGGCTACGAGCAGTACTTC. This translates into CAISEAGEGYEQYF.

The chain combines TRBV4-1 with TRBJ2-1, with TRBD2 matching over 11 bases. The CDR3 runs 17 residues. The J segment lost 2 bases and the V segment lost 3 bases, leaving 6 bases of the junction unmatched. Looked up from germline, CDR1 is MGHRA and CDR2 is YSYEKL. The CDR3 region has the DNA TGCGCCAGCAGCCAGGGGCTAGCGGGGGGCCCCTACAATGAGCAGTTCTTC. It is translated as CASSQGLAGGPYNEQFF.

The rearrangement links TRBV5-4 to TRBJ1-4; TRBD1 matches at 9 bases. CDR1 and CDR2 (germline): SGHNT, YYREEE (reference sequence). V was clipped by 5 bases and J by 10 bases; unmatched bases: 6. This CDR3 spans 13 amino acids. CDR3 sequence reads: CASSTGGKGKLFF. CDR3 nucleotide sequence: TGTGCCAGCAGTACAGGGGGCAAGGGAAAACTGTTTTTT.

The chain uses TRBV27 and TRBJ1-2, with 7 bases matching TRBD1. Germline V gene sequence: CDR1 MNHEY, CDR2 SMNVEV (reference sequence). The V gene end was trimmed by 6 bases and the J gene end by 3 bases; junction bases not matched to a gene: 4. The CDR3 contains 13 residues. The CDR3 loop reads CASSLTGDYGYTF. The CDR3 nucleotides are TGTGCCAGCAGCCTAACAGGGGACTATGGCTACACCTTC.

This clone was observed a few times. The CDR3 nucleotides are TGTGCCAGCTCACCATTATCCAGCGGGACCGGCTACGAGCAGTACTTC. It encodes CASSPLSSGTGYEQYF. This chain uses TRBV18 with TRBJ2-7; TRBD2 matches at 7 bases. V trimming: 2 bases; J trimming: 3 bases; junction bases outside the gene matches: 10. CDR3 length equals 16 residues. CDR1 is KGHSH, CDR2 LQKENI, per germline.

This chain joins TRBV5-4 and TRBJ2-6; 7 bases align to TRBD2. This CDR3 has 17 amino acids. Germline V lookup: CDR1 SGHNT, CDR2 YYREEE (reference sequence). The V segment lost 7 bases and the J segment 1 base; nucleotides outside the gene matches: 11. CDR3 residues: CASVGGQGASGANVLTF. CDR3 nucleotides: TGTGCCAGCGTGGGAGGGCAAGGGGCATCTGGGGCCAACGTCCTGACTTTC.

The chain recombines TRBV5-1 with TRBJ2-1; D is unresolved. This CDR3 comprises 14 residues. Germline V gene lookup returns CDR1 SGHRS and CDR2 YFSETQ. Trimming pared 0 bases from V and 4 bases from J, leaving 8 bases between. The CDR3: CASSLGPSYNEQFF. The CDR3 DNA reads TGCGCCAGCAGCTTGGGTCCGTCGTACAATGAGCAGTTCTTC.

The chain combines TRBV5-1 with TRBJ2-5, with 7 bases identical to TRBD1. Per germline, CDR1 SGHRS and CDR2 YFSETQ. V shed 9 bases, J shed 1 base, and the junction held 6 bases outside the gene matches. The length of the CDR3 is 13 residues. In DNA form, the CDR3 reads TGCGCCACACGGACAGGTCCCCAAGAGACCCAGTACTTC. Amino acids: CATRTGPQETQYF.

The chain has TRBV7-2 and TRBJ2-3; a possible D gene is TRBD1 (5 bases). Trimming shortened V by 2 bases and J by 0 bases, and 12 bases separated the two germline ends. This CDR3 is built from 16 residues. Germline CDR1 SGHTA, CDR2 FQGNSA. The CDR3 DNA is TGTGCCAGCAGCTTAATTGGGGCGGCTAGCACAGATACGCAGTATTTT. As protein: CASSLIGAASTDTQYF. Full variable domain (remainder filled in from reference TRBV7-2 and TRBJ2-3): GAGVSQSPSNKVTEKGKDVELRCDPISGHTALYWYRQSLGQGLEFLIYFQGNSAPDKSGLPSDRFSAERTGGSVSTLTIQRTQQEDSAVYLCASSLIGAASTDTQYFGPGTRLTVL.

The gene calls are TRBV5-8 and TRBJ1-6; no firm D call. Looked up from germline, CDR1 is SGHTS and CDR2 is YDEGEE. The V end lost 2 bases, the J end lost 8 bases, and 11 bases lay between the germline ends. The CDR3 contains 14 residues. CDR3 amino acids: CASSLTPGDSPLHF. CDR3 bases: TGTGCCAGCAGCTTAACACCGGGAGATTCACCCCTCCACTTT. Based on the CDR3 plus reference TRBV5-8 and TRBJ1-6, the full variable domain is EAGVTQSPTHLIKTRGQQATLRCSPISGHTSVYWYQQALGLGLQFLLWYDEGEERNRGNFPPRFSGRQFPNYSSELNVNALELEDSALYLCASSLTPGDSPLHFGNGTRLTVT.

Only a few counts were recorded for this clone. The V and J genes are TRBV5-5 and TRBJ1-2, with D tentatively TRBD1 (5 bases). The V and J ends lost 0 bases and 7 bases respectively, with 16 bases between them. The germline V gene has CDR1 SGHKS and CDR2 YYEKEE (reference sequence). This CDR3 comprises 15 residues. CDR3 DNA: TGTGCCAGCAGCTTGGGCGACCAGGGAAGTCCTGGCTACACCTTC. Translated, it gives CASSLGDQGSPGYTF.

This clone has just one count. This CDR3 reads CASSVPGQGNSPLHF. The CDR3 DNA reads as TGTGCCAGCAGCGTCCCGGGACAGGGGAATTCACCCCTCCACTTT. The chain recombines TRBV5-6 with TRBJ1-6, with 10 bases aligning to TRBD1. V dropped 4 bases and J dropped 7; count of bases not matched to a gene: 5. The CDR3 consists of 15 residues. CDR1 is SGHDT, CDR2 YYEEEE, per germline.

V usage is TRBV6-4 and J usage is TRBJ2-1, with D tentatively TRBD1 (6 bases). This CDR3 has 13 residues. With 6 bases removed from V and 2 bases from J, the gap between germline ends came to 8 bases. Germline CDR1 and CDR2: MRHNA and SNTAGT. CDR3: CASSRTAYNEQFF. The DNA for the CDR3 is TGTGCCAGCAGCAGGACAGCCTACAATGAGCAGTTCTTC.

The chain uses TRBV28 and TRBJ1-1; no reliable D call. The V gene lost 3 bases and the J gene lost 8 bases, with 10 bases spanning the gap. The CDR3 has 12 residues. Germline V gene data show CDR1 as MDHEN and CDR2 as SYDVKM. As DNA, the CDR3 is TGTGCCAGCAGTTTGGTGGGGAGGGAAGCTTTCTTT. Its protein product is CASSLVGREAFF.

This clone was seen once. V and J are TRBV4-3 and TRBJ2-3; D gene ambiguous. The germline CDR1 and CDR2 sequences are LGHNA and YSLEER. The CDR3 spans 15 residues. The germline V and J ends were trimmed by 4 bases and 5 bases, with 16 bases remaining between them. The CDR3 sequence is CASSPSRGRGDTQYF. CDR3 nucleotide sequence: TGCGCCAGCAGCCCGAGTAGAGGAAGAGGAGATACGCAGTATTTT.